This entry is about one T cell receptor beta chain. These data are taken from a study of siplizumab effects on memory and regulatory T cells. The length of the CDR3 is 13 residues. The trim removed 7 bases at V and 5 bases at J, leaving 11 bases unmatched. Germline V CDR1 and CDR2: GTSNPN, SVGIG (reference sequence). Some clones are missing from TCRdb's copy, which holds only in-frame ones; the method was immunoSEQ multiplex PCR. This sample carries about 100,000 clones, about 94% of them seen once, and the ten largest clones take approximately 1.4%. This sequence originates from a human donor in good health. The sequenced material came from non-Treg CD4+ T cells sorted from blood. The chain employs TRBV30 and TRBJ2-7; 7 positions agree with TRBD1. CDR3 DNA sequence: TGTGCCTCCACGTATGACAGGGTGAACGAGCAGTACTTC. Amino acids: CASTYDRVNEQYF.